This T cell receptor (beta chain) was documented in a study of cytomegalovirus exposure and HLA in healthy donors. General study points: Rare TCR sequences predominated, though certain public TCRs were found in many donors. A reported reduction in N-insertions relative to the roughly 710-donor mean was seen in an Asian-associated ancestry cluster in a later analysis.

Healthy individuals who donated bone marrow served as the donors. Donors sampled were nominally healthy, though unrecorded immune exposures were likely. Note on this clone: The antigen is unknown.

Primers for the PCR totalled 60 Vbeta and 13 Jbeta. TCRdb keeps only in-frame clones here, not all; method: immunoSEQ multiplex PCR. The sample comprises about 180,000 clones, 65% to 85% of which are singletons, and around 1.4% rests with the top ten. The sample taken for sequencing was PBMCs. This sequence originates from a girl between 10 and 17 years old in good health and CMV-seropositive.

The CDR3 DNA reads as TGTGCCAGCGGACATAGCGGCAGAGAGACCCAGTACTTC. It translates to CASGHSGRETQYF. The chain employs TRBV27 and TRBJ2-5; D might be TRBD2 (6 bases). The germline V gene encodes CDR1 MNHEY and CDR2 SMNVEV (reference sequence). Trimming removed 8 bases at V and 4 bases at J, with 14 bases between. The CDR3 sequence is 13 residues long.